This TCR beta chain was identified during a study of CD4 T cells in relation to SARS-CoV-2 and coronaviruses. Study information: Median patient age was 38.5 years, spanning 21 to 72 years.

Trimming took 1 base from V and 3 from J, leaving 4 bases between them. Germline CDR1 SGHAT, CDR2 FQNNGV. The CDR3 covers 14 residues. Deep TCR-beta sequencing used DNA from uncultured naive and memory CD4+ T cells. Clones were read by immunoSEQ multiplex PCR, and TCRdb kept only the in-frame ones, dropping some. The top ten clones hold roughly 10% of a sample with 35,000 to 45,000 clones, around 89% of them seen once. General study findings and limits: In roughly 60% of donors, memory CD4+ clonotypes crossrecognized SARS-CoV-2 and at least one common cold coronavirus spike.

As regards this clone: The antigen is undetermined.

Specimen: memory CD4+ T cells from PBMCs. The TCR was taken from an adult with COVID-19. The chain uses TRBV11-2 and TRBJ2-6; D call uncertain. The CDR3 coding sequence is TGTGCCAGCAGCTTAGGGTATGGGGCCAACGTCCTGACTTTC. Amino acids: CASSLGYGANVLTF.